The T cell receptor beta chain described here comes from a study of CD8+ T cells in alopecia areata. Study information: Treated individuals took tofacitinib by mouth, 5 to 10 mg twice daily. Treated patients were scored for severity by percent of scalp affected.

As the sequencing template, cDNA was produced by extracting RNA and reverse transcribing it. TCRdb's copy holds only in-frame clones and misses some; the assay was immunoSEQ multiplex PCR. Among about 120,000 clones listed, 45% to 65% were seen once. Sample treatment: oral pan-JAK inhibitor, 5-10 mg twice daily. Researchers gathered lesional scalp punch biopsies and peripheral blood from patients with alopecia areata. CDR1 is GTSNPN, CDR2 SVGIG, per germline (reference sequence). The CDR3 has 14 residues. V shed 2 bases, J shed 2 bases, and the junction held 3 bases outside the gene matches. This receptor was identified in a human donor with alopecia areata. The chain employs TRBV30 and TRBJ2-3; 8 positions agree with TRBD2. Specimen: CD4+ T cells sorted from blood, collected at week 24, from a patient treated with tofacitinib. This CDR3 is CAWSRGGNTDTQYF. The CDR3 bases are TGTGCCTGGAGTCGCGGGGGGAACACAGATACGCAGTATTTT.